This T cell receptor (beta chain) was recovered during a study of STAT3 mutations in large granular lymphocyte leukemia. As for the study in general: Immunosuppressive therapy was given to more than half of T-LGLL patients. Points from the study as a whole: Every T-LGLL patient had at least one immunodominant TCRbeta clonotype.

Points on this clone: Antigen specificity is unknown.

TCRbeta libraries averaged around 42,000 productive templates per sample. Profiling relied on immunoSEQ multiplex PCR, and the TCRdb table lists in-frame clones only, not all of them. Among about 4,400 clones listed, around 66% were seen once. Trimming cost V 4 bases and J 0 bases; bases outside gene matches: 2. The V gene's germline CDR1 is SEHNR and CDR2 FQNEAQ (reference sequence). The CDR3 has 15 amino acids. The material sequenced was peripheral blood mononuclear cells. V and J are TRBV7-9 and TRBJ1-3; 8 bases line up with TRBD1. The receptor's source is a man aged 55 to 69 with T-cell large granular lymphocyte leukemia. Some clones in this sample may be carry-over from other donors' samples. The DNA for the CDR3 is TGTGCCAGCAGCTCGGACAGGGCCTCTGGAAACACCATATATTTT. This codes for CASSSDRASGNTIYF.